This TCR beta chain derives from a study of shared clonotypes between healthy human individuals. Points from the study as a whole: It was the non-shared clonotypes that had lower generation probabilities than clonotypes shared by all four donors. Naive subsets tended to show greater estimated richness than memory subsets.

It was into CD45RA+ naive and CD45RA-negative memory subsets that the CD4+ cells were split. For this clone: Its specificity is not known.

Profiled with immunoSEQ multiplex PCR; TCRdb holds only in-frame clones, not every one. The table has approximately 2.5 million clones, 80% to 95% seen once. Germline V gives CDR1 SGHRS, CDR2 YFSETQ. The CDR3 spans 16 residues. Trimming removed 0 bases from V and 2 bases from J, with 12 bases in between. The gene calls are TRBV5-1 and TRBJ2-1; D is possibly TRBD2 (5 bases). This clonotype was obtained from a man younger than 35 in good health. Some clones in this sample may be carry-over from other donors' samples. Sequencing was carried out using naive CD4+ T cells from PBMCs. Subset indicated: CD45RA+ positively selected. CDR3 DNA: TGCGCCAGCAGCTTGGAAACGGGGATAACCTACAATGAGCAGTTCTTC. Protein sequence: CASSLETGITYNEQFF. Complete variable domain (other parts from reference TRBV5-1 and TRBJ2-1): KAGVTQTPRYLIKTRGQQVTLSCSPISGHRSVSWYQQTPGQGLQFLFEYFSETQRNKGNFPGRFSGRQFSNSRSEMNVSTLELGDSALYLCASSLETGITYNEQFFGPGTRLTVL.